The present T cell receptor (beta chain) was sequenced within a study of human T cells and chemical hapten exposure. CDR1 and CDR2 (germline): SGDLS, YYNGEE. The V gene lost 3 bases and the J gene lost 5 bases, with 8 bases spanning the gap. This CDR3 spans 12 amino acids. TCRdb recomputed calls from the RACE reads with MiXCR, one row per CDR3 protein. The data show some 330,000 distinct CDR3 sequences, with around 5.5% seen just once and about 8.2% held by the top ten. Indicated time point: pre-sensitization, week 0. The treatment was: therapeutic diphenylcyclopropenone sensitization with weekly scalp DPC. Unfractionated whole blood was the source from which total RNA was extracted.

The source material was whole blood, sampled in connection with sensitization to the hapten diphenylcyclopropenone (DPC). The chain is built from TRBV9 and TRBJ2-5; D ambiguous. This clonotype was sampled from a woman between 18 and 30 years old with alopecia areata. Some clones in this sample may be carry-over from other donors' samples. CDR3 sequence reads: CASSGTPETQYF. CDR3 in DNA: TGTGCCAGCAGCGGGACCCCCGAGACCCAGTACTTC.